This T cell receptor (beta chain) was captured by sequencing in a study of monozygotic twins with inflammatory bowel disease. CDR1 and CDR2 from the germline V gene are SQVTM and ANQGSEA. The CDR3 totals 11 residues. TCRdb re-called the 5' RACE reads; every CDR3 protein appears as one record, without DNA. This listing includes 200,000 to 250,000 distinct CDR3 sequences. Sequencing was performed on blood. The receptor's source is a human donor with ulcerative colitis or Crohn's disease, or a healthy co-twin of an affected twin (not recorded which). This sequence joins TRBV29-1 and TRBJ1-5; TCRdb indicates TRBD1, and absent DNA this call remains unverified. The CDR3 region is CSVEDVTGRHF.